Detailed here is one TCR beta chain. The sample belongs to a study of T cell changes during pregnancy in multiple sclerosis. Germline V gene lookup returns CDR1 MNHEY and CDR2 SMNVEV (reference sequence). V shed 4 bases and J 1 base; nucleotides not matched to a gene: 9. This CDR3 spans 18 amino acids. Produced via immunoSEQ multiplex PCR; TCRdb's table is partial and in-frame only. Of some 80,000 clones listed, 85% to 95% are singletons. The receptor comes from a female donor with multiple sclerosis, enrolled in a pregnancy study. The chain uses TRBV27 and TRBJ2-1; 11 bases are shared with TRBD2. This material consisted of CD4+ T cells from peripheral blood mononuclear cells, taken after pregnancy. CDR3 nucleotides: TGTGCCAGCAGTTCCGTCTTTGGGACTAGCGGATCCTACAATGAGCAGTTCTTC. This codes for CASSSVFGTSGSYNEQFF.